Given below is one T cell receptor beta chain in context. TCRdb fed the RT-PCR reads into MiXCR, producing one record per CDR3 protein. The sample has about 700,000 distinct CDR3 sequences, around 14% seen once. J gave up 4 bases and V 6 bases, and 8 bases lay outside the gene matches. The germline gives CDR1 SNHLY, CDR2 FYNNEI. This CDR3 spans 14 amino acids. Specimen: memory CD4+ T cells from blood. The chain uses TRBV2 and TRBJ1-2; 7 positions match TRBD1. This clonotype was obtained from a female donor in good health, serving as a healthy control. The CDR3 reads CASRSTGVSYGYTF. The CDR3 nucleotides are TGTGCCAGCAGGAGTACAGGGGTTTCCTATGGCTACACCTTC. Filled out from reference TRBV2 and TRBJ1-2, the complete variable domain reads EPEVTQTPSHQVTQMGQEVILRCVPISNHLYFYWYRQILGQKVEFLVSFYNNEISEKSEIFDDQFSVERPDGSNFTLKIRSTKLEDSAMYFCASRSTGVSYGYTFGSGTRLTVV.